This TCR beta chain was sequenced for a study of cytomegalovirus exposure and HLA in healthy donors. A multiplex PCR was run with 60 Vbeta primers and 13 Jbeta primers. Repertoires were generated with immunoSEQ multiplex PCR, while TCRdb's copy carries only in-frame clones and drops some. The sample shows under 200,000 clones, roughly four fifths of them seen only once. Remarks on this clone: The antigen is unknown.

Study-wide results and limits: Cytomegalovirus-associated status was assigned to 164 TCR beta chains. The authors reported that TCR beta sequences could predict HLA-A and HLA-B alleles. These predictions were accurate for most subjects in the first cohort.

V was pared by 7 bases and J by 5 bases, with 12 bases between. Germline V gene data show CDR1 as SQVTM and CDR2 as ANQGSEA. CDR3 length equals 13 residues. The sequence came from a man aged 35-49 years in good health and CMV-seropositive. The rearrangement uses TRBV29-1 and TRBJ1-6, with D possibly being TRBD1 (5 bases). The sample taken for sequencing was PBMCs. In DNA form, the CDR3 reads TGCAGCGGGGGGGGGTTCGATAATTCACCCCTCCACTTT. Translating gives CSGGGFDNSPLHF.